These T cell receptor beta chains were read from a single sample in a study of identical twins. One entry per CDR3 protein, called by TCRdb with MiXCR from the 5' RACE reads. The table has roughly 220,000 distinct CDR3 sequences, about 6.7% seen once. These same records also appear under a second study, on T cells expressing NK-cell markers.

The sequencing input was CD8+ T cells sorted from blood. The receptor source for this set is a woman between 18 and 29 years old in good health. Both conserved end residues are part of each CDR3. Each record gives: J gene, clone size, D gene, V gene, CDR3 DNA, CDR3 protein. D genes are given only for firm matches. The size entry is marked missing in some rows and otherwise reads once, few, many or a size class.

TRBJ2-5 few . TRBV11-2 TGTGCCAGCAGCACTCCCGTGGTAGGGGGAAGTAGGGAGACCCAGTACTTC CASSTPVVGGSRETQYF
TRBJ1-2 . . TRBV10-2 TGCGCCAGCAACGATGGGCTGGGTAGTTATGGCTACACCTTC CASNDGLGSYGYTF
TRBJ1-4 . . TRBV5-6 TGTGCCAGCAGCTTGGTAAGGTCTGAAAAACTGTTTTTT CASSLVRSEKLFF
TRBJ2-7 . . TRBV6-5 TGTGCCAGCAGTTACTCCCTGAGAGGACTGAACATCTACGAGCAGTACTTC CASSYSLRGLNIYEQYF
TRBJ1-3 few . TRBV7-3 TGTGCCAGCAGCTACCCCCTCCCGAGGGGAAACACCATATATTTT CASSYPLPRGNTIYF
TRBJ2-1 few TRBD1 TRBV5-1 TGCGCCAGCAGCCCGGGACAGGTAGATAACAATGAGCAGTTCTTC CASSPGQVDNNEQFF
TRBJ2-1 . TRBD2 TRBV6-5 TGTGCCAGCAGTTACGGTAGCGGGGGGCCCAATGAGCAGTTCTTC CASSYGSGGPNEQFF
TRBJ2-5 . TRBD1 TRBV4-1 TGCGCCAGCAGCCGGGCCGGGACAGGGATCCTTCAAGAGACCCAGTACTTC CASSRAGTGILQETQYF
TRBJ2-1 . . TRBV7-6 TGTGCCAGCAGCTTAGTGGGGAGGTTTCGGCGGAATGAGCAGTTCTTC CASSLVGRFRRNEQFF
TRBJ2-7 . . TRBV5-1 TGCGCCAGCAGCTTGCATGCCGGGTCGATCGACGAGCAGTACTTC CASSLHAGSIDEQYF
TRBJ1-1 . . TRBV11-2 TGTGCCAGCAGCTTCGATATGTTCACTGAAGCTTTCTTT CASSFDMFTEAFF
TRBJ2-2 few . TRBV29-1 TGCAGCGTTGAAAGCACCGGGGAGCTGTTTTTT CSVESTGELFF
TRBJ2-3 few TRBD1 TRBV5-1 TGCGCCAGCAGCTTGGCGGACAGGGTCGGAGATACGCAGTATTTT CASSLADRVGDTQYF
TRBJ2-7 few TRBD2 TRBV9 TGTGCCAGCAGCGTAGCTCCGGGGGGACTAGCGGTCGAGCAGTACTTC CASSVAPGGLAVEQYF
TRBJ2-7 many . TRBV12-3/TRBV12-4 TGTGCCAGCAGTTGGGGTAGGGACGGGCAGTACTTC CASSWGRDGQYF
TRBJ2-3 few TRBD1 TRBV5-1 TGCGCCAGCAGCCCCCAGGGGGTCCAAAATTCCCCCACAGATACGCAGTATTTT CASSPQGVQNSPTDTQYF
TRBJ2-3 many . TRBV6-5 TGTGCCAGCAGTTACTGGGCCGATACGCAGTATTTT CASSYWADTQYF
TRBJ2-7 . . TRBV20-1 TGCAGTGCCCCCTCTAAGGGATTCTCCTCCTACGAGCAGTACTTC CSAPSKGFSSYEQYF
TRBJ2-7 many . TRBV6-2/TRBV6-3 TGTGCCAGCAGTCGCCCTTCCTACGAGCAGTACTTC CASSRPSYEQYF
TRBJ2-1 . . TRBV5-6 TGTGCCAGCAGCCCCGTGGGGAGTAACAATGAGCAGTTCTTC CASSPVGSNNEQFF